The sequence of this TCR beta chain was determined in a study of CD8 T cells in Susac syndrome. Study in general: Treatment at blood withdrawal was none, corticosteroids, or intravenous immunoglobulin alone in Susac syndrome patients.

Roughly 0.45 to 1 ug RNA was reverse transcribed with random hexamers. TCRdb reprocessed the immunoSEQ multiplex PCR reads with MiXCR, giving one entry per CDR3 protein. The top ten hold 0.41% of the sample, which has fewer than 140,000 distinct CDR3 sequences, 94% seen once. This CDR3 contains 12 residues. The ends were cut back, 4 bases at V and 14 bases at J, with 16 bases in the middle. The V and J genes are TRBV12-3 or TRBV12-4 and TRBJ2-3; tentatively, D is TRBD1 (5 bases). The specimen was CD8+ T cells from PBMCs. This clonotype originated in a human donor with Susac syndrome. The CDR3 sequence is CASSSLEGASYF. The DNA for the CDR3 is TGTGCCAGCAGTTCCTTGGAAGGGGCTTCGTATTTT.